This TCR beta chain was sequenced in a study of cytomegalovirus exposure and HLA in healthy donors. In the study overall: Genetic ancestry analysis placed more than 80% of the roughly 400 donors that were genotyped in the Caucasian-associated cluster.

Regarding donors, all were healthy bone marrow donors. Donors were nominally healthy when sampled, though unrecorded immune exposures were likely. This CDR3 is built from 13 residues. The ends were cut back, 7 bases at V and 0 bases at J, with 7 bases in the middle. Germline V gene sequence: CDR1 MNHNY, CDR2 SVGAGI (reference sequence). PCR amplification relied on 60 Vbeta primers (plus 13 Jbeta primers). Data came from immunoSEQ multiplex PCR; TCRdb stores just in-frame clones and leaves some out. The table lists about 94,000 clones, around four fifths of them singletons, with just over 1.4% in the top ten.

The TCR was taken from a male donor in good health and CMV-seronegative. The material sequenced was PBMCs. The chain uses TRBV6-6 and TRBJ1-5; D unresolved. CDR3 in DNA: TGTGCCAGCACGGGGATTAGCAATCAGCCCCAGCATTTT. Residues: CASTGISNQPQHF.